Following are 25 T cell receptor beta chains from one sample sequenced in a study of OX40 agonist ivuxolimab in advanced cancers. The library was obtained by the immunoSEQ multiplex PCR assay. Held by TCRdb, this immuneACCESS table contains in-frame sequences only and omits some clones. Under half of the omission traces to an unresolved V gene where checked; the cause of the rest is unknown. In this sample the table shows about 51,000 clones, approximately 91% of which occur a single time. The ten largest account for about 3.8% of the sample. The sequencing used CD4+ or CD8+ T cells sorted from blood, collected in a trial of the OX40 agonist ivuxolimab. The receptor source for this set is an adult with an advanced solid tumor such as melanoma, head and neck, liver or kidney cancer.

CDR3 amino acids: CASSLRWPDDNEQFF. The CDR3 DNA is TGCGCCAGCAGCTTGCGCTGGCCAGATGACAATGAGCAGTTCTTC. The chain has TRBV5-1 and TRBJ2-1; D call uncertain. The germline CDR1 and CDR2 sequences are SGHRS and YFSETQ. Trimming left V 1 base short and J 5 bases short, with 13 bases between. The CDR3 sequence is 15 residues long.

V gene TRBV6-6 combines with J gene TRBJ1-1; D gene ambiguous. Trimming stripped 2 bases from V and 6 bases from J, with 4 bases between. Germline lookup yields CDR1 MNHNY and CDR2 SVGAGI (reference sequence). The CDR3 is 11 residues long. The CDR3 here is CASSYEPEAFF. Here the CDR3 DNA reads TGTGCCAGCAGTTACGAGCCTGAAGCTTTCTTT.

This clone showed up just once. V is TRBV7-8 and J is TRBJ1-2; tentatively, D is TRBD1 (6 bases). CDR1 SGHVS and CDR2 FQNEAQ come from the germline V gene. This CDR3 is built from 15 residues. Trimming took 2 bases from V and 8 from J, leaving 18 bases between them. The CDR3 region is CASSLWLYGGQGYTF. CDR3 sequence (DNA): TGTGCCAGCAGCTTATGGTTATATGGGGGGCAGGGCTACACCTTC. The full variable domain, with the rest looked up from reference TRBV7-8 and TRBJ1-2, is GAGVSQSPRYKVAKRGQDVALRCDPISGHVSLFWYQQALGQGPEFLTYFQNEAQLDKSGLPSDRFFAERPEGSVSTLKIQRTQQEDSAVYLCASSLWLYGGQGYTFGSGTRLTVV.

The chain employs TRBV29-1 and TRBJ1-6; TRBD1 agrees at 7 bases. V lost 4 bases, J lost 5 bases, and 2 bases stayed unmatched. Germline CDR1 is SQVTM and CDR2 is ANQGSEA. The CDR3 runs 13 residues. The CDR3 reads CSVGDSNNSPLHF. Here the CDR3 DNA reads TGCAGCGTTGGGGACAGCAATAATTCACCCCTCCACTTT.

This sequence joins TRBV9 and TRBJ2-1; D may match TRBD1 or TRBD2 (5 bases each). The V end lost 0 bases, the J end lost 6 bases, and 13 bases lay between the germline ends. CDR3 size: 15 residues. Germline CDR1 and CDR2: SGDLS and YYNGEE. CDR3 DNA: TGTGCCAGCAGCGTAGCCCCGGGACCTCCCAATGAGCAGTTCTTC. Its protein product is CASSVAPGPPNEQFF.

This CDR3 reads CASTKDSNQPQHF. DNA for the CDR3: TGTGCCAGCACCAAGGATAGCAATCAGCCCCAGCATTTT. The rearrangement links TRBV5-4 to TRBJ1-5; no firm D call. Germline V lookup: CDR1 SGHNT, CDR2 YYREEE (reference sequence). The CDR3 totals 13 residues. V dropped 6 bases and J dropped 0 bases, with 7 bases sitting between them.

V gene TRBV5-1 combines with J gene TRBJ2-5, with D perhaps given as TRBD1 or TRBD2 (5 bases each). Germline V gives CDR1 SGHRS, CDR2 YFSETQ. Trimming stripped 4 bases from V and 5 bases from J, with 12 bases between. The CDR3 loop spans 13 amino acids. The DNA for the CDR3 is TGCGCCAGCAGCAGGACACCGGGGGAGACCCAGTACTTC. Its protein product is CASSRTPGETQYF.

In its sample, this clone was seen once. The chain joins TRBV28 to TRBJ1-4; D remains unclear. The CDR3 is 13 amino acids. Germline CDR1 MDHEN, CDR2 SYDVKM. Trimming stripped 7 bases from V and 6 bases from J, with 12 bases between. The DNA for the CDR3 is TGTGCCAGCACCCCGCGGATCTATGAAAAACTGTTTTTT. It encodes CASTPRIYEKLFF.

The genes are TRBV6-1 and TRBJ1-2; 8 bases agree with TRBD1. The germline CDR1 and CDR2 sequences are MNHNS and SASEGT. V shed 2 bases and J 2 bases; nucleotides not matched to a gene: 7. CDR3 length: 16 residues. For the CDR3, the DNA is TGTGCCAGCAGTGAAACGGGGACAGGCGGAAACTATGGCTACACCTTC. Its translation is CASSETGTGGNYGYTF.

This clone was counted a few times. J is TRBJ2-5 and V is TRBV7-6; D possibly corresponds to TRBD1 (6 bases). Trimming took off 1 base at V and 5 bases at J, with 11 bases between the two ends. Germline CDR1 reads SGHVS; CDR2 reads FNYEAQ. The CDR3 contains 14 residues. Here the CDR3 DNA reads TGTGCCAGCAGCTTAGAACAGGGCTGGGAGACCCAGTACTTC. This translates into CASSLEQGWETQYF. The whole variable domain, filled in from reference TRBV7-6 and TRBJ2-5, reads GAGVSQSPRYKVTKRGQDVALRCDPISGHVSLYWYRQALGQGPEFLTYFNYEAQQDKSGLPNDRFSAERPEGSISTLTIQRTEQRDSAMYRCASSLEQGWETQYFGPGTRLLVL.

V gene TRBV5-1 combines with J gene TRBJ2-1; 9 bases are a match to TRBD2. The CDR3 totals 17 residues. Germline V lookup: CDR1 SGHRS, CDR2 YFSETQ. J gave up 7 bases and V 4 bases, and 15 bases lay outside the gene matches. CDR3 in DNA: TGCGCCAGCAGCCCCCTAAATGGCGGGGGGGCCGGGAATGAGCAGTTCTTC. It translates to CASSPLNGGGAGNEQFF.

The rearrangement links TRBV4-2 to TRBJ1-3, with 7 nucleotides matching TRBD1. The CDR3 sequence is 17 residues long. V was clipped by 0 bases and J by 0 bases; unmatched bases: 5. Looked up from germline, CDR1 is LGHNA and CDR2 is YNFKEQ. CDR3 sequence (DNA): TGTGCCAGCAGCCAAGATAGGGACAGCACCTCTGGAAACACCATATATTTT. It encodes CASSQDRDSTSGNTIYF.

The CDR3: CASSVDAGVGNTIYF. CDR3 nucleotide sequence: TGTGCCAGCAGCGTAGACGCAGGGGTGGGAAACACCATATATTTT. V and J are TRBV9 and TRBJ1-3; perhaps TRBD1 as D (6 bases). The V gene lost 0 bases and the J gene lost 4 bases, with 11 bases spanning the gap. CDR1 SGDLS and CDR2 YYNGEE come from the germline V gene. The CDR3 spans 15 residues.

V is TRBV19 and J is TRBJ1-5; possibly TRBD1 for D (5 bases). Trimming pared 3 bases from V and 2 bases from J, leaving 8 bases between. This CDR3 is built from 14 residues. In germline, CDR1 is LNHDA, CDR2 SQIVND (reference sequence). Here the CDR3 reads CASSIPRGNQPQHF. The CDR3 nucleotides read TGTGCCAGTAGTATCCCCAGGGGCAATCAGCCCCAGCATTTT.

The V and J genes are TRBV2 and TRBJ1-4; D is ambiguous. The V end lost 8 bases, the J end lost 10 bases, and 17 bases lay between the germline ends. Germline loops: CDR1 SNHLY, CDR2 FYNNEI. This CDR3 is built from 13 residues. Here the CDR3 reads CASRYRSEGKLFF. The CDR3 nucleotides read TGTGCCAGCCGATACCGGTCCGAGGGAAAACTGTTTTTT.

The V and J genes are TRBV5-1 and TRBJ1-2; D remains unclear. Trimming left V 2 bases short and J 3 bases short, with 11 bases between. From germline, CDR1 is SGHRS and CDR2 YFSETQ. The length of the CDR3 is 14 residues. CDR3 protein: CASSFDMLHYGYTF. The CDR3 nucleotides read TGCGCCAGCAGCTTCGATATGCTTCACTATGGCTACACCTTC.

The CDR3 nucleotides are TGTGCCAGCAGCTCTACAGGGAACGTCGGCTATGGCTACACCTTC. It encodes CASSSTGNVGYGYTF. This chain links TRBV5-4 with TRBJ1-2, with D possibly TRBD1 on 6 matching bases. The germline V gene has CDR1 SGHNT and CDR2 YYREEE (reference sequence). V lost 3 bases to trimming and J lost 4 bases, with 16 bases between them. The CDR3 extends over 15 amino acids.

CDR3 residues: CASSRDQDTQYF. CDR3 DNA sequence: TGTGCCAGCTCACGGGACCAAGATACGCAGTATTTT. The chain employs TRBV18 and TRBJ2-3, with D possibly called TRBD1 or TRBD2 (5 bases each). Germline V lookup: CDR1 KGHSH, CDR2 LQKENI. V gave up 4 bases and J gave up 5 bases, with 7 bases separating them. The CDR3 has 12 residues.

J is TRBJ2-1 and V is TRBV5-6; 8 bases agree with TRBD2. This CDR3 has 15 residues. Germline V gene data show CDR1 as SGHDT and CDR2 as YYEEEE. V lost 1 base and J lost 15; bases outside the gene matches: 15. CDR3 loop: CASSLNGGGTRGSFF. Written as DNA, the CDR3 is TGTGCCAGCAGCTTGAATGGCGGGGGGACTAGAGGGTCGTTCTTC.

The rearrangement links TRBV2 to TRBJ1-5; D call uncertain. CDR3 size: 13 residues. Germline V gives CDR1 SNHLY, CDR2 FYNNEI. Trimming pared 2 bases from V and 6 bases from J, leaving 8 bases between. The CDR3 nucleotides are TGTGCCAGCAGTGAACAGGTGGGTCAGCCCCAGCATTTT. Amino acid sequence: CASSEQVGQPQHF.

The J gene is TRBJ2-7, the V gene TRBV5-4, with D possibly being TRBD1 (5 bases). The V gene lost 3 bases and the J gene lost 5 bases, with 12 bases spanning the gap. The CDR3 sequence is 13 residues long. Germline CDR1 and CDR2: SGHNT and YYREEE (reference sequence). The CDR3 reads CASSYPGSDEQYF. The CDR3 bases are TGTGCCAGCAGCTATCCAGGGTCCGACGAGCAGTACTTC.

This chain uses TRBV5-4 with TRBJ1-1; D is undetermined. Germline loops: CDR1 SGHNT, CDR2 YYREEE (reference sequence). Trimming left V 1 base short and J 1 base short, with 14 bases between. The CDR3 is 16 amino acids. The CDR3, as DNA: TGTGCCAGCAGCTTGTTAGGGCTACAGCAGAACACTGAAGCTTTCTTT. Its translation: CASSLLGLQQNTEAFF.

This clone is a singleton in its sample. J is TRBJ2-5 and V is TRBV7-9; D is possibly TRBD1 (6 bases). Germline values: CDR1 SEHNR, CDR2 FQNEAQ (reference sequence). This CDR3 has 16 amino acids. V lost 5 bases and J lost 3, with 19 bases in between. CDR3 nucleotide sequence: TGTGCCAGCAGCCTCGTTGTGAACAGGGTTAAAGAGACCCAGTACTTC. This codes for CASSLVVNRVKETQYF.

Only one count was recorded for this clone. The CDR3 protein is CASGRQGYNEQFF. CDR3 bases: TGTGCCAGCGGCCGACAGGGCTACAATGAGCAGTTCTTC. The chain has TRBV6-5 and TRBJ2-1, with 7 nucleotides matching TRBD1. Losses at the gene ends were 8 bases for V and 3 bases for J; bases not matched to a gene: 4. The CDR3 length is 13 residues. Germline-derived CDR1 and CDR2 are MNHEY and SVGAGI.

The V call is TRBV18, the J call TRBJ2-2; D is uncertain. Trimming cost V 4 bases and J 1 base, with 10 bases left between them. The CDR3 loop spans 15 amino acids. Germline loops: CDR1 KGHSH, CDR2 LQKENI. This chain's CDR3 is CASSQARGNTGELFF. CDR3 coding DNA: TGTGCCAGCTCACAGGCACGAGGGAACACCGGGGAGCTGTTTTTT.